These 27 T cell receptor beta chains were sequenced from one sample in a study of post-analysis software for immune sequencing data. Whole-study results and caveats: With TRBV5-6, TRBV5-1 and TRBV20-1 included, about five TRBV segments were more frequent in patients than in controls.

Antigens of these TCRs are unknown. Unique molecular identifiers featured in each of the TCR beta cDNA libraries. TCRdb reanalysed the PCR reads using MiXCR and keeps one entry per CDR3 protein. The table lists roughly 200,000 distinct CDR3 sequences, approximately 28% of them singletons. What was sequenced was blood. The receptors were sampled from a girl under 18 with multiple sclerosis.

Details on this clonotype: No conserved phenylalanine or tryptophan is present at the end of the CDR3, so a read error is the likely explanation. The V call is TRBV20-1, the J call TRBJ2-2; 11 bases match TRBD2. The CDR3 contains 16 residues. Per the germline V gene, CDR1 is DFQATT and CDR2 is SNEGSKA (reference sequence). Trimming at V came to 0 bases and at J to 5 bases, leaving 5 bases not matched to a gene. CDR3 coding DNA: TGCAGTGCTAGAGATTTAGTAGCGGGAGGGACCGGGGAGCTGTTTTGT. This sequence encodes CSARDLVAGGTGELFC.

In this sample, this clonotype turned up a few times. The gene calls are TRBV27 and TRBJ1-6, with TRBD1 matching over 9 bases. Germline V gene lookup returns CDR1 MNHEY and CDR2 SMNVEV (reference sequence). Trimming cost V 3 bases and J 7 bases; bases outside gene matches: 19. The CDR3 has 20 residues. The CDR3 region is CASSFDQRRDRERRNSPLHF. In DNA form, the CDR3 reads TGTGCCAGCAGTTTTGACCAAAGGAGGGACAGGGAACGAAGGAATTCACCCCTCCACTTT.

This clonotype was seen many times. V and J are TRBV7-9 and TRBJ1-2; D remains ambiguous. The V end was cut by 2 bases, the J end by 2 bases, with 6 bases between. Germline CDR1 is SEHNR and CDR2 is FQNEAQ (reference sequence). This CDR3 comprises 13 residues. This CDR3 reads CASSLTSNYGYTF. The CDR3 coding sequence is TGTGCCAGCAGCTTAACATCCAACTATGGCTACACCTTC.

Details on this clonotype: This may arise from a read error, as a much more abundant clone is one base away. V is TRBV20-1 and J is TRBJ2-7; no clear D gene. The germline V gene encodes CDR1 DFQATT and CDR2 SNEGSKA (reference sequence). This CDR3 region has 12 residues. The CDR3 DNA is TGCAGGGCTAGTTACAGTCCCTACGAGCAGTACTTC. Residues: CRASYSPYEQYF.

This clonotype was counted ten times or more. The chain employs TRBV11-2 and TRBJ2-5; D not certain. CDR3 length: 16 amino acids. Germline loops: CDR1 SGHAT, CDR2 FQNNGV. Trimming left V 4 bases short and J 3 bases short, with 18 bases between. CDR3 residues: CASSSGDSVIKETQYF. The CDR3 coding sequence is TGTGCCAGCAGCTCGGGTGACTCGGTAATCAAAGAGACCCAGTACTTC.

This clonotype was counted between two and nine times. The chain combines TRBV7-2 with TRBJ1-1, with 10 positions matching TRBD1. The V segment lost 5 bases and the J segment 5 bases; nucleotides outside the gene matches: 8. The CDR3 is 15 residues long. The germline V gene encodes CDR1 SGHTA and CDR2 FQGNSA. The CDR3 spells CASSTGQGVYTEAFF. DNA for the CDR3: TGTGCCAGCAGCACCGGACAGGGGGTATATACTGAAGCTTTCTTT.

The chain links TRBV7-9 to TRBJ1-2; D uncertain. Between the trimmed V and J ends, which lost 5 bases and 0 bases, there was a span of 13 bases. Germline CDR1 reads SEHNR; CDR2 reads FQNEAQ (reference sequence). The CDR3 length is 15 residues. For the CDR3, the DNA is TGTGCCAGCAGCCCAGTTGGAAGGGCTAACTATGGCTACACCTTC. Residues: CASSPVGRANYGYTF.

This clonotype showed up just a few times. This sequence joins TRBV5-1 and TRBJ1-2, with TRBD1 matching over 9 bases. CDR1 is SGHRS and CDR2 is YFSETQ in the germline V gene. The CDR3 runs 14 residues. The J segment lost 3 bases and the V segment lost 4 bases, leaving 4 bases of the junction unmatched. DNA of the CDR3: TGCGCCAGCAGCCAGGGACAGGGCTACTATGGCTACACCTTC. Translated: CASSQGQGYYGYTF.

This clonotype has more than one count but fewer than ten. The V and J genes are TRBV7-3 and TRBJ1-6; D not certain. This CDR3 contains 14 residues. Germline CDR1 reads SGHTA; CDR2 reads FQGTGA. Deletions cut 2 bases from V and 5 bases from J, with 7 bases between. The CDR3 bases are TGTGCCAGCAGCTTATTGGCCAATAATTCACCCCTCCACTTT. Translated, it gives CASSLLANNSPLHF. Filled out from reference TRBV7-3 and TRBJ1-6, the complete variable domain reads GAGVSQTPSNKVTEKGKYVELRCDPISGHTALYWYRQSLGQGPEFLIYFQGTGAADDSGLPNDRFFAVRPEGSVSTLKIQRTERGDSAVYLCASSLLANNSPLHFGNGTRLTVT.

This clonotype was seen more than once but under ten times. This chain connects TRBV5-1 to TRBJ1-1; no reliable D call. V lost 0 bases and J 3 bases, leaving 6 bases between the germline ends. The CDR3 is 13 residues long. Per germline, CDR1 SGHRS and CDR2 YFSETQ. In DNA form, the CDR3 reads TGCGCCAGCAGCTTGGAGGTGGACACTGAAGCTTTCTTT. This sequence encodes CASSLEVDTEAFF.

This chain links TRBV29-1 with TRBJ1-2; 7 nucleotides align to TRBD1. The CDR3 loop spans 12 amino acids. Germline V gene lookup returns CDR1 SQVTM and CDR2 ANQGSEA. V lost 6 bases to trimming and J lost 3 bases; unmatched junction nucleotides: 4. This CDR3 reads CSVGQEDYGYTF. CDR3 sequence (DNA): TGCAGCGTAGGACAGGAAGACTATGGCTACACCTTC.

This clonotype appeared a few times. This chain connects TRBV30 to TRBJ1-1, with D tentatively TRBD1 (5 bases). This CDR3 contains 11 residues. V shed 3 bases and J shed 5 bases, with 7 bases lying between them. CDR1 is GTSNPN, CDR2 SVGIG, per germline (reference sequence). The DNA for the CDR3 is TGTGCCTGGAGCCAGGGTACTGAAGCTTTCTTT. Protein product: CAWSQGTEAFF. Filled out from reference TRBV30 and TRBJ1-1, the complete variable domain reads SQTIHQWPATLVQPVGSPLSLECTVEGTSNPNLYWYRQAAGRGLQLLFYSVGIGQISSEVPQNLSASRPQDRQFILSSKKLLLSDSGFYLCAWSQGTEAFFGQGTRLTVV.

This clonotype was found once. The chain links TRBV6-6 to TRBJ1-4; possibly TRBD1 for D (6 bases). Deletions cut 5 bases from V and 5 bases from J, with 18 bases between. This CDR3 is 16 amino acids long. From germline, CDR1 is MNHNY and CDR2 SVGAGI (reference sequence). CDR3: CASSHFGGGANEKLFF. Written as DNA, the CDR3 is TGTGCCAGCAGTCATTTTGGTGGGGGGGCGAATGAAAAACTGTTTTTT.

The rearrangement joins TRBV28 to TRBJ1-4, with a possible D match to TRBD1 (6 bases). Deletions cut 8 bases from V and 8 bases from J, with 15 bases between. Germline V gene sequence: CDR1 MDHEN, CDR2 SYDVKM. The CDR3 contains 13 residues. CDR3 sequence: CASRSGVEEKLFF. Written as DNA, the CDR3 is TGTGCCAGCCGATCAGGGGTTGAGGAAAAACTGTTTTTT.

The V and J genes are TRBV2 and TRBJ2-3; D possibly corresponds to TRBD2 (7 bases). Trimming left V 8 bases short and J 5 bases short, with 17 bases between. The CDR3 spans 14 residues. From germline, CDR1 is SNHLY and CDR2 FYNNEI. This chain's CDR3 is CASVGLIGGDTQYF. CDR3 nucleotides: TGTGCCAGCGTGGGACTAATAGGGGGAGATACGCAGTATTTT.

This clonotype was seen ten or more times. The rearrangement joins TRBV7-9 to TRBJ1-6; 7 nucleotides agree with TRBD1. CDR1 and CDR2 from the germline V gene are SEHNR and FQNEAQ (reference sequence). The V segment lost 4 bases and the J segment 9 bases; nucleotides outside the gene matches: 6. The CDR3 extends over 14 amino acids. This chain's CDR3 is CASSSSGGISPLHF. CDR3 bases: TGTGCCAGCAGCTCCTCAGGGGGAATTTCACCCCTCCACTTT. Full variable domain (rest looked up from reference TRBV7-9 and TRBJ1-6): DTGVSQNPRHKITKRGQNVTFRCDPISEHNRLYWYRQTLGQGPEFLTYFQNEAQLEKSRLLSDRFSAERPKGSFSTLEIQRTEQGDSAMYLCASSSSGGISPLHFGNGTRLTVT.

V is TRBV30 and J is TRBJ1-2; D gene uncertain. Germline CDR1 and CDR2: GTSNPN and SVGIG (reference sequence). This CDR3 comprises 14 residues. V was pared by 4 bases and J by 2 bases, with 14 bases between. CDR3 nucleotide sequence: TGTGCCTGGACCGGGTTAGGGCTAAACTATGGCTACACCTTC. Its translation: CAWTGLGLNYGYTF.

The CDR3 loop is CSAGLGNYNEQFF. Written as DNA, the CDR3 is TGCAGTGCTGGCCTAGGAAACTACAATGAGCAGTTCTTC. The rearrangement joins TRBV20-1 to TRBJ2-1; D is ambiguous. This CDR3 has 13 amino acids. The V and J ends lost 5 bases and 3 bases respectively, with 11 bases between them. Germline V gene sequence: CDR1 DFQATT, CDR2 SNEGSKA (reference sequence).

In this sample, this clonotype turned up many times. The rearrangement links TRBV28 to TRBJ2-7; perhaps D is TRBD1 or TRBD2 (6 bases each). The ends were cut back, 1 base at V and 1 base at J, with 11 bases in the middle. Germline-derived CDR1 and CDR2 are MDHEN and SYDVKM. This CDR3 spans 15 amino acids. CDR3 nucleotides: TGTGCCAGCAGTTTATCCGGGGGCGCATCCTACGAGCAGTACTTC. Translation: CASSLSGGASYEQYF.

The chain joins TRBV27 to TRBJ2-7; the D is unclear. The V and J ends lost 6 bases and 5 bases respectively, with 17 bases between them. The CDR3 has 14 residues. Germline V gives CDR1 MNHEY, CDR2 SMNVEV (reference sequence). The CDR3 protein is CASSTGFRAHEQYF. In nucleotides, the CDR3 is TGTGCCAGCAGCACCGGGTTCAGAGCCCACGAGCAGTACTTC.

At least ten counts were recorded for this clonotype. The chain is built from TRBV5-1 and TRBJ1-2, with D uncertain. Trimming took off 4 bases at V and 4 bases at J, with 14 bases between the two ends. The germline V gene has CDR1 SGHRS and CDR2 YFSETQ. The CDR3 consists of 14 residues. DNA of the CDR3: TGCGCCAGCAGCCTCGACGTGGGCGGCTATGGCTACACCTTC. It yields the protein CASSLDVGGYGYTF.

V gene TRBV10-3 combines with J gene TRBJ2-5; the match to TRBD2 covers 14 bases. The V and J ends lost 7 bases and 7 bases, in that order; junction bases with no gene match: 2. Germline CDR1 is ENHRY and CDR2 is SYGVKD. There are 13 residues in the CDR3. CDR3 region: CAIKGTSGGTQYF. CDR3 sequence (DNA): TGTGCCATCAAAGGGACTAGCGGGGGGACCCAGTACTTC.

This clonotype was seen at least ten times. The rearrangement joins TRBV9 to TRBJ2-1; 9 positions agree with TRBD1. The germline V gene encodes CDR1 SGDLS and CDR2 YYNGEE. Germline trimming cut 0 bases from V and 0 bases from J; bases unmatched to any gene: 10. The CDR3 length is 19 residues. CDR3 in amino acids: CASSVEGQGIIISYNEQFF. The CDR3, as DNA: TGTGCCAGCAGCGTAGAGGGACAGGGAATAATAATCTCCTACAATGAGCAGTTCTTC.

About this clonotype itself: One base away lies a much larger clone, so this may be a sequencing read error. The chain links TRBV20-1 to TRBJ2-4, with D tentatively TRBD2 (5 bases). The J call may not be correct, given that the DNA end is closer to TRBJ2-7. This CDR3 comprises 13 residues. The germline CDR1 and CDR2 sequences are DFQATT and SNEGSKA (reference sequence). CDR3 loop: CSARVREASEQYF. CDR3 nucleotides: TGCAGTGCTAGAGTTCGGGAAGCAAGCGAGCAGTACTTC.

A note on this clonotype: This may be a read error: a much more frequent sequence differs by one nucleotide. The gene calls are TRBV5-1 and TRBJ2-5; 9 bases match TRBD1. The DNA matches TRBJ2-7 better at its end, which makes the J call doubtful. The CDR3 covers 13 residues. Per the germline V gene, CDR1 is SGHRS and CDR2 is YFSETQ. The CDR3 is CANSLGQGAEQYF. Written as DNA, the CDR3 is TGCGCCAACAGCTTGGGACAGGGCGCCGAGCAGTACTTC.

Many counts were recorded for this clonotype. This chain uses TRBV6-1 with TRBJ1-1, with 9 nucleotides matching TRBD1. Losses at the gene ends were 6 bases for V and 0 bases for J; bases not matched to a gene: 11. Germline V gene data show CDR1 as MNHNS and CDR2 as SASEGT. The CDR3 runs to 17 residues. The CDR3 nucleotides are TGTGCCAGCAGCCCAACAGGGGGCGGTAGCATGAACACTGAAGCTTTCTTT. This sequence encodes CASSPTGGGSMNTEAFF.

This clonotype was counted between two and nine times. Compared with germline, one end of the junction differs, possibly owing to a read error. This chain connects TRBV6-2 or TRBV6-3 to TRBJ2-2; a possible D gene is TRBD1 (6 bases). The germline gives CDR1 MNHEY, CDR2 SVGEGT. The CDR3 is 14 amino acids. The chain's CDR3 is CASRRDKNTGERFF. In DNA, the CDR3 is TGTGCCAGCAGACGGGACAAGAACACCGGGGAGCGGTTTTTT.